The TCR beta chain described here comes from a study of T cell responses to AZD1222 COVID-19 vaccine. Study conclusions and caveats: White British donors predominated, females outnumbered males, and clonal diversity was possibly underestimated. Two doses of AZD1222 preceded a rise in Spike-specific TCR breadth and depth. AZD1222 recipients seropositive at baseline numbered only 5 to 7.

V lost 4 bases to trimming and J lost 2 bases; unmatched junction nucleotides: 6. The CDR3 spans 15 residues. CDR1 is MDHEN and CDR2 is SYDVKM in the germline V gene. As to this clone: The target antigen is unknown.

The protocol was immunoSEQ multiplex PCR, while the TCRdb copy is restricted to in-frame clones and leaves out a portion. The sample lists roughly 160,000 clones, roughly 92% occurring once. Here the sequenced sample was peripheral blood, taken on day 0 of AZD1222 vaccination. This clonotype was obtained from an adult in good health. The rearrangement links TRBV28 to TRBJ2-7; 9 bases agree with TRBD1. The CDR3 DNA reads TGTGCCAGCAGTTCCCCCGGGACAGGGACCTACGAGCAGTACTTC. As protein: CASSSPGTGTYEQYF.